This TCR beta chain was recorded in a study of T cell clones after liver transplantation. Study-wide context: Samples came from ITN030ST, which attempted immunosuppression withdrawal within 2 years of liver transplantation.

The CDR3 spans 15 residues. Germline-derived CDR1 and CDR2 are SGHTA and FQGNSA. Trimming stripped 0 bases from V and 6 bases from J, with 12 bases between. The protocol was immunoSEQ multiplex PCR, while the TCRdb copy is restricted to in-frame clones and leaves out a portion. The table records tens of thousands of clones, around 70% of them present only once. Unstimulated PBMCs were sorted into CD3+CD4+ and CD3+CD8+ populations. Sample: CD4+ T cells from blood, taken at the 22-month timepoint. V usage is TRBV7-2 and J usage is TRBJ2-1, with D perhaps TRBD1 or TRBD2 (5 bases each). The TCR comes from a human patient who received a liver transplant. The T cells may partly be graft donor cells. Here the CDR3 reads CASSLALGVSNEQFF. The CDR3 DNA follows: TGTGCCAGCAGCTTAGCGCTGGGGGTTTCCAATGAGCAGTTCTTC.